This is a list of T cell receptor beta chains from one sample in a study of vaccination effects on CD4 cells after COVID-19. These receptors have no known antigen. The protocol was immunoSEQ multiplex PCR, while the TCRdb copy is restricted to in-frame clones and leaves out a portion. This table has over 65,000 clones, roughly three quarters appearing once. Specimen: CD4+ T cells from PBMCs cultured without peptide, collected before COVID-19 vaccination. These receptors were collected from a human donor who received a COVID-19 vaccine. Both conserved end residues are part of each CDR3. The D gene is left open where the match is weak. Clone size is shown for a subset of rows, as once, few, many or a class of expanded clone.

abundance | j_gene | d_gene | v_gene | CDR3aa | CDR3nt
- | TRBJ2-1 | TRBD2 | TRBV10-3 | CAISIGTSGGDNEQFF | TGTGCCATCAGTATCGGGACTAGCGGGGGGGACAATGAGCAGTTCTTC
- | TRBJ2-5 | - | TRBV5-5 | CASSLAGSETQYF | TGTGCCAGCAGCTTGGCAGGGTCAGAGACCCAGTACTTC
- | TRBJ2-2 | TRBD2 | TRBV7-3 | CASGLFGGAGELFF | TGTGCCTCAGGACTCTTCGGGGGGGCCGGGGAGCTGTTTTTT
few | TRBJ1-4 | - | TRBV6-2/TRBV6-3 | CASSYARDEKLFF | TGTGCCAGCAGTTACGCGAGGGATGAAAAACTGTTTTTT
few | TRBJ2-1 | TRBD1 | TRBV7-9 | CASSSWTGGDEQFF | TGTGCCAGCAGCTCATGGACAGGGGGGGATGAGCAGTTCTTC
- | TRBJ2-2 | - | TRBV12-5 | CASGYRGWTGELFF | TGTGCTAGTGGTTATCGAGGGTGGACCGGGGAGCTGTTTTTT
- | TRBJ2-1 | TRBD1 | TRBV2 | CASSEEGGASNEQFF | TGTGCCAGCAGTGAAGAAGGGGGCGCATCGAATGAGCAGTTCTTC
- | TRBJ2-5 | TRBD1 | TRBV11-2 | CASSSPGQAETQYF | TGTGCCAGCAGCTCGCCGGGACAGGCGGAGACCCAGTACTTC
- | TRBJ1-5 | TRBD1 | TRBV24-1 | CATSDPRQGSIGPQHF | TGTGCCACCAGTGACCCCAGACAGGGTTCAATCGGTCCCCAGCATTTT
- | TRBJ2-5 | - | TRBV21-1 | CASSDPGTSPGTQYF | TGTGCCAGCAGCGACCCCGGAACTAGCCCCGGGACCCAGTACTTC
- | TRBJ1-2 | - | TRBV18 | CASSPGREGGYTF | TGTGCCAGCTCACCGGGGAGGGAAGGCGGCTACACCTTC
- | TRBJ1-2 | - | TRBV21-1 | CASSFHRLQENYGYTF | TGTGCCAGCAGCTTCCACCGCTTACAGGAAAACTATGGCTACACCTTC
- | TRBJ1-2 | - | TRBV28 | CATTTSTASNYGYTF | TGTGCCACAACAACCTCGACAGCGTCTAACTATGGCTACACCTTC
- | TRBJ2-1 | - | TRBV19 | CASSIGGQKEQFF | TGTGCCAGTAGTATAGGTGGACAGAAAGAGCAGTTCTTC